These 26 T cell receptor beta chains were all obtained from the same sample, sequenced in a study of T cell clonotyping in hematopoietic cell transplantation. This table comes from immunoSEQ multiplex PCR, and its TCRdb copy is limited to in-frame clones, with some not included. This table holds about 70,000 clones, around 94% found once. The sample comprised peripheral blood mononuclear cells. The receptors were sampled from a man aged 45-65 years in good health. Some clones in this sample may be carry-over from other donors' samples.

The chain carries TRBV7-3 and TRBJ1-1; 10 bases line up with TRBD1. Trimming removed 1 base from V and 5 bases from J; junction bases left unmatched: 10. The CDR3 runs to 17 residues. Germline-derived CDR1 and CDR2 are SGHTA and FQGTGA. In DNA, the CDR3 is TGTGCCAGCAGCTTAATCGGGCTGGACAGGGGGGGAACTGAAGCTTTCTTT. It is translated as CASSLIGLDRGGTEAFF.

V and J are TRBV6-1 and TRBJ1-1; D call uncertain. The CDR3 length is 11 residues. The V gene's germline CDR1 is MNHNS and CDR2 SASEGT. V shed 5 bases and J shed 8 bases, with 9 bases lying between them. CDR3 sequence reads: CASSPDPEAFF. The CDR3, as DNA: TGTGCCAGCAGTCCCGATCCGGAAGCTTTCTTT.

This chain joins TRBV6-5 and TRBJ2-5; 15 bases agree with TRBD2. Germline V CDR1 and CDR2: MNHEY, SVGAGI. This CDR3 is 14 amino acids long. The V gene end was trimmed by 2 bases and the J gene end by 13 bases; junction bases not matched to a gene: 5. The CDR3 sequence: CASSYPGLAGGLYF. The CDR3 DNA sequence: TGTGCCAGCAGTTACCCCGGACTAGCGGGAGGGTTGTACTTC.

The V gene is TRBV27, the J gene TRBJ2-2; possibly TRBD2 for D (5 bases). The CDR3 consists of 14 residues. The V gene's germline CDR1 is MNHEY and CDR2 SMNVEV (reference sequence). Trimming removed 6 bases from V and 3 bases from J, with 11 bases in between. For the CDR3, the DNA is TGTGCCAGCAGGCTAGCCGCGCACACCGGGGAGCTGTTTTTT. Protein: CASRLAAHTGELFF.

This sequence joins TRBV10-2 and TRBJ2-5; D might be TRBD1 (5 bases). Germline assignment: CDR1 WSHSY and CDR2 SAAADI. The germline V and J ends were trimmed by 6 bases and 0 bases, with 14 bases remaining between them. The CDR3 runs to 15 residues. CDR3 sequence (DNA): TGCGCCAGCAGCCCCCTCAGGGTCAACCAAGAGACCCAGTACTTC. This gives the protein CASSPLRVNQETQYF.

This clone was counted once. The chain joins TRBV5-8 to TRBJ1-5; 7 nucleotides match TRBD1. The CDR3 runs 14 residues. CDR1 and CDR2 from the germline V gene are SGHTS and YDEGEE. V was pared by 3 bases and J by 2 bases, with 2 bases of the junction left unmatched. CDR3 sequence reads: CASSSGTGNQPQHF. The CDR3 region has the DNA TGTGCCAGCAGCTCCGGGACAGGCAATCAGCCCCAGCATTTT. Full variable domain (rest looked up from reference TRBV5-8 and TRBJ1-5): EAGVTQSPTHLIKTRGQQATLRCSPISGHTSVYWYQQALGLGLQFLLWYDEGEERNRGNFPPRFSGRQFPNYSSELNVNALELEDSALYLCASSSGTGNQPQHFGDGTRLSIL.

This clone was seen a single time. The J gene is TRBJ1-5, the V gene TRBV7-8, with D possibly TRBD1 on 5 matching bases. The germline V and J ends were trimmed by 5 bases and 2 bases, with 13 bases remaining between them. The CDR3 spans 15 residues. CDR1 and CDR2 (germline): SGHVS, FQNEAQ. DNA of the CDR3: TGTGCCAGCAGCGATCGCACCAGGGGCAATCAGCCCCAGCATTTT. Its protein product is CASSDRTRGNQPQHF.

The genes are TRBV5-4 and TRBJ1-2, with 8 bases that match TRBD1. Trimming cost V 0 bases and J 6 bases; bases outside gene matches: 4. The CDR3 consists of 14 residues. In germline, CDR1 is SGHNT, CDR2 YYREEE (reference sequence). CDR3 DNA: TGTGCCAGCAGCTTGGACAGGGGGTCCCATGGCTACACCTTC. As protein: CASSLDRGSHGYTF. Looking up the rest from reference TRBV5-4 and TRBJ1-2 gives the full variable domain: ETGVTQSPTHLIKTRGQQVTLRCSSQSGHNTVSWYQQALGQGPQFIFQYYREEENGRGNFPPRFSGLQFPNYSSELNVNALELDDSALYLCASSLDRGSHGYTFGSGTRLTVV.

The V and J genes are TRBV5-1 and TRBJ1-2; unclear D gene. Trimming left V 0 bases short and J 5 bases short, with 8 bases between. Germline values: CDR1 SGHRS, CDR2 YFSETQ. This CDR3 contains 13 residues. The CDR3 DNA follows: TGCGCCAGCAGCTTGGACAAGATTTATGGCTACACCTTC. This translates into CASSLDKIYGYTF.

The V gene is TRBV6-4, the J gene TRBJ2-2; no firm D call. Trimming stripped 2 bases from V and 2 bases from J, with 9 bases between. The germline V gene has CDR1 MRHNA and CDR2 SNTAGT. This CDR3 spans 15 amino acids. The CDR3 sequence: CASSDDPDNTGELFF. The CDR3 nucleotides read TGTGCCAGCAGTGACGACCCAGATAACACCGGGGAGCTGTTTTTT.

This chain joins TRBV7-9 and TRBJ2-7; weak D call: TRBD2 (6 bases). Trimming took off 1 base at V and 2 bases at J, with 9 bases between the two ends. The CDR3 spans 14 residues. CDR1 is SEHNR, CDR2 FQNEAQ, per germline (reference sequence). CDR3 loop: CASSLDGTPYEQYF. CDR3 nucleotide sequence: TGTGCCAGCAGCTTAGACGGGACTCCCTACGAGCAGTACTTC.

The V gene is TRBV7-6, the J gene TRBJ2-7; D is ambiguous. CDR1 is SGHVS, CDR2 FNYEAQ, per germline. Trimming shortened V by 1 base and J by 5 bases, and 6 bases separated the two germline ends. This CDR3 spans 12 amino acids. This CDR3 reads CASSLGADEQYF. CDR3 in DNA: TGTGCCAGCAGCTTAGGGGCTGACGAGCAGTACTTC.

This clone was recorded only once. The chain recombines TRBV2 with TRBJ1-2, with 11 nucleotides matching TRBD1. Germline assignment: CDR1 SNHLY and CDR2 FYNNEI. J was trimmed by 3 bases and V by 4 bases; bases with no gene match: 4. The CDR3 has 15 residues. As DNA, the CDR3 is TGTGCCAGCAGTGGGACAGGGGGCGTTGACTATGGCTACACCTTC. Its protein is CASSGTGGVDYGYTF.

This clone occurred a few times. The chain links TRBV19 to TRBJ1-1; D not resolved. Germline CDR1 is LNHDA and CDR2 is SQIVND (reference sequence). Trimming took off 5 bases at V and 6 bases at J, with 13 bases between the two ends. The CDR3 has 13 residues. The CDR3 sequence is CASSPDTDSEAFF. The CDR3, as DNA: TGTGCCAGTAGTCCCGACACCGATTCTGAAGCTTTCTTT.

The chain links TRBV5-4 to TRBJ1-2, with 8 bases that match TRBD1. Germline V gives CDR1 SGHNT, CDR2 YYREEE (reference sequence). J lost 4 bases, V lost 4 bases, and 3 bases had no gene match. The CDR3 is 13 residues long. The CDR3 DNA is TGTGCCAGCAGCGCGGACAGGGCCTATGGCTACACCTTC. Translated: CASSADRAYGYTF. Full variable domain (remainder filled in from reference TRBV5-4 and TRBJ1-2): ETGVTQSPTHLIKTRGQQVTLRCSSQSGHNTVSWYQQALGQGPQFIFQYYREEENGRGNFPPRFSGLQFPNYSSELNVNALELDDSALYLCASSADRAYGYTFGSGTRLTVV.

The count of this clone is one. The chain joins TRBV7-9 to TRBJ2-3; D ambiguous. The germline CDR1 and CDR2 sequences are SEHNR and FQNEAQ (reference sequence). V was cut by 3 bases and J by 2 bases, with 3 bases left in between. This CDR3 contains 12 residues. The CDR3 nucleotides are TGTGCCAGCAGCTTGGACACAGATACGCAGTATTTT. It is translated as CASSLDTDTQYF.

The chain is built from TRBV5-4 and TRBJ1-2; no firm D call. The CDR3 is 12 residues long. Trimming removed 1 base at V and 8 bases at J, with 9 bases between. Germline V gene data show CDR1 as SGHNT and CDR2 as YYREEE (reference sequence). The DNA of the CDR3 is TGTGCCAGCAGCTTGAGTGAAGCGGGCTACACCTTC. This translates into CASSLSEAGYTF.

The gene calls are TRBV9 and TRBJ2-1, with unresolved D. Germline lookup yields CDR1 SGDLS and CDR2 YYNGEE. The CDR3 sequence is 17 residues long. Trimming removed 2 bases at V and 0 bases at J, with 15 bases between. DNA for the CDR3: TGTGCCAGCAGCGTGGGCGTTATTCTTAGCTCCTACAATGAGCAGTTCTTC. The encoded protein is CASSVGVILSSYNEQFF.

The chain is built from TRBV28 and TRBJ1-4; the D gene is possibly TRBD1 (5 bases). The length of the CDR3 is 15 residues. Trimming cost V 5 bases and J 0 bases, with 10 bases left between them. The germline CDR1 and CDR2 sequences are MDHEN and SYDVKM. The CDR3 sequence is CASSPGLATNEKLFF. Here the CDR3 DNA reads TGTGCCAGCAGTCCGGGACTTGCAACTAATGAAAAACTGTTTTTT.

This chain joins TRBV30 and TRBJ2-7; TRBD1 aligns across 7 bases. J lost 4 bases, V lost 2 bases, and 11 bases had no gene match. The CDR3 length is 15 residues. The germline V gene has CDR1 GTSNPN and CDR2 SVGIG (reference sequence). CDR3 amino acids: CAWSNTGVLRYEQYF. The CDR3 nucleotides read TGTGCCTGGAGTAACACAGGGGTTTTGCGGTACGAGCAGTACTTC.

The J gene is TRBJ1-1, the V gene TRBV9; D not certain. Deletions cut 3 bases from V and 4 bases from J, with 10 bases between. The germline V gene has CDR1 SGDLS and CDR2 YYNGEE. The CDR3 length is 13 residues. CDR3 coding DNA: TGTGCCAGCAGCGCCGGGATCAGCACTGAAGCTTTCTTT. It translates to CASSAGISTEAFF.

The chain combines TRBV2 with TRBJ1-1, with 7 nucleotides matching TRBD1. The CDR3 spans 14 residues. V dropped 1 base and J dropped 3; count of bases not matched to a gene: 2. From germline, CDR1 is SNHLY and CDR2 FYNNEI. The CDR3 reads CASSEEGADTEAFF. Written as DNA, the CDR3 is TGTGCCAGCAGTGAAGAGGGGGCGGACACTGAAGCTTTCTTT.

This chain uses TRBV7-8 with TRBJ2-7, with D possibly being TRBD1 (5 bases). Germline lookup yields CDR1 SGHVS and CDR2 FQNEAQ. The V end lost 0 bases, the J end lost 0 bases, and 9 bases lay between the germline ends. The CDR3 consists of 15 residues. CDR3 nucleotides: TGTGCCAGCAGCTTAGCCGGTCAGGGCTCCTACGAGCAGTACTTC. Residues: CASSLAGQGSYEQYF.

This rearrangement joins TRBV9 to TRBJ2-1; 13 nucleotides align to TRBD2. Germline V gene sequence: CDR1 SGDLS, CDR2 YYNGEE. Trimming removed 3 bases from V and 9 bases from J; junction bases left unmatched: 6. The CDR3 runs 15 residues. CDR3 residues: CASSDPRLAGGEQFF. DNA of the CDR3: TGTGCCAGCAGCGATCCGAGACTAGCGGGAGGTGAGCAGTTCTTC. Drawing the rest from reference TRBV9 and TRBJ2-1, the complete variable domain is DSGVTQTPKHLITATGQRVTLRCSPRSGDLSVYWYQQSLDQGLQFLIQYYNGEERAKGNILERFSAQQFPDLHSELNLSSLELGDSALYFCASSDPRLAGGEQFFGPGTRLTVL.

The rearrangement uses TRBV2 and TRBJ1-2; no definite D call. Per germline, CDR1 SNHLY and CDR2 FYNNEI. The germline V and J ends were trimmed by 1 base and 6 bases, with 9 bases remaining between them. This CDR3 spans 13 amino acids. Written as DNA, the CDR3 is TGTGCCAGCAGTGAAGGGCCTGTCGATGGCTACACCTTC. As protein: CASSEGPVDGYTF.

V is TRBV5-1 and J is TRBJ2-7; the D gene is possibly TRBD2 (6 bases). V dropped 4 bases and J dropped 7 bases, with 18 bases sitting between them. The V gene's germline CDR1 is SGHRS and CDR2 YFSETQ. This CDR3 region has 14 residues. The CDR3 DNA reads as TGCGCCAGCAGCCCAATTCTGACTAGTGAAGAGCAGTACTTC. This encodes CASSPILTSEEQYF.